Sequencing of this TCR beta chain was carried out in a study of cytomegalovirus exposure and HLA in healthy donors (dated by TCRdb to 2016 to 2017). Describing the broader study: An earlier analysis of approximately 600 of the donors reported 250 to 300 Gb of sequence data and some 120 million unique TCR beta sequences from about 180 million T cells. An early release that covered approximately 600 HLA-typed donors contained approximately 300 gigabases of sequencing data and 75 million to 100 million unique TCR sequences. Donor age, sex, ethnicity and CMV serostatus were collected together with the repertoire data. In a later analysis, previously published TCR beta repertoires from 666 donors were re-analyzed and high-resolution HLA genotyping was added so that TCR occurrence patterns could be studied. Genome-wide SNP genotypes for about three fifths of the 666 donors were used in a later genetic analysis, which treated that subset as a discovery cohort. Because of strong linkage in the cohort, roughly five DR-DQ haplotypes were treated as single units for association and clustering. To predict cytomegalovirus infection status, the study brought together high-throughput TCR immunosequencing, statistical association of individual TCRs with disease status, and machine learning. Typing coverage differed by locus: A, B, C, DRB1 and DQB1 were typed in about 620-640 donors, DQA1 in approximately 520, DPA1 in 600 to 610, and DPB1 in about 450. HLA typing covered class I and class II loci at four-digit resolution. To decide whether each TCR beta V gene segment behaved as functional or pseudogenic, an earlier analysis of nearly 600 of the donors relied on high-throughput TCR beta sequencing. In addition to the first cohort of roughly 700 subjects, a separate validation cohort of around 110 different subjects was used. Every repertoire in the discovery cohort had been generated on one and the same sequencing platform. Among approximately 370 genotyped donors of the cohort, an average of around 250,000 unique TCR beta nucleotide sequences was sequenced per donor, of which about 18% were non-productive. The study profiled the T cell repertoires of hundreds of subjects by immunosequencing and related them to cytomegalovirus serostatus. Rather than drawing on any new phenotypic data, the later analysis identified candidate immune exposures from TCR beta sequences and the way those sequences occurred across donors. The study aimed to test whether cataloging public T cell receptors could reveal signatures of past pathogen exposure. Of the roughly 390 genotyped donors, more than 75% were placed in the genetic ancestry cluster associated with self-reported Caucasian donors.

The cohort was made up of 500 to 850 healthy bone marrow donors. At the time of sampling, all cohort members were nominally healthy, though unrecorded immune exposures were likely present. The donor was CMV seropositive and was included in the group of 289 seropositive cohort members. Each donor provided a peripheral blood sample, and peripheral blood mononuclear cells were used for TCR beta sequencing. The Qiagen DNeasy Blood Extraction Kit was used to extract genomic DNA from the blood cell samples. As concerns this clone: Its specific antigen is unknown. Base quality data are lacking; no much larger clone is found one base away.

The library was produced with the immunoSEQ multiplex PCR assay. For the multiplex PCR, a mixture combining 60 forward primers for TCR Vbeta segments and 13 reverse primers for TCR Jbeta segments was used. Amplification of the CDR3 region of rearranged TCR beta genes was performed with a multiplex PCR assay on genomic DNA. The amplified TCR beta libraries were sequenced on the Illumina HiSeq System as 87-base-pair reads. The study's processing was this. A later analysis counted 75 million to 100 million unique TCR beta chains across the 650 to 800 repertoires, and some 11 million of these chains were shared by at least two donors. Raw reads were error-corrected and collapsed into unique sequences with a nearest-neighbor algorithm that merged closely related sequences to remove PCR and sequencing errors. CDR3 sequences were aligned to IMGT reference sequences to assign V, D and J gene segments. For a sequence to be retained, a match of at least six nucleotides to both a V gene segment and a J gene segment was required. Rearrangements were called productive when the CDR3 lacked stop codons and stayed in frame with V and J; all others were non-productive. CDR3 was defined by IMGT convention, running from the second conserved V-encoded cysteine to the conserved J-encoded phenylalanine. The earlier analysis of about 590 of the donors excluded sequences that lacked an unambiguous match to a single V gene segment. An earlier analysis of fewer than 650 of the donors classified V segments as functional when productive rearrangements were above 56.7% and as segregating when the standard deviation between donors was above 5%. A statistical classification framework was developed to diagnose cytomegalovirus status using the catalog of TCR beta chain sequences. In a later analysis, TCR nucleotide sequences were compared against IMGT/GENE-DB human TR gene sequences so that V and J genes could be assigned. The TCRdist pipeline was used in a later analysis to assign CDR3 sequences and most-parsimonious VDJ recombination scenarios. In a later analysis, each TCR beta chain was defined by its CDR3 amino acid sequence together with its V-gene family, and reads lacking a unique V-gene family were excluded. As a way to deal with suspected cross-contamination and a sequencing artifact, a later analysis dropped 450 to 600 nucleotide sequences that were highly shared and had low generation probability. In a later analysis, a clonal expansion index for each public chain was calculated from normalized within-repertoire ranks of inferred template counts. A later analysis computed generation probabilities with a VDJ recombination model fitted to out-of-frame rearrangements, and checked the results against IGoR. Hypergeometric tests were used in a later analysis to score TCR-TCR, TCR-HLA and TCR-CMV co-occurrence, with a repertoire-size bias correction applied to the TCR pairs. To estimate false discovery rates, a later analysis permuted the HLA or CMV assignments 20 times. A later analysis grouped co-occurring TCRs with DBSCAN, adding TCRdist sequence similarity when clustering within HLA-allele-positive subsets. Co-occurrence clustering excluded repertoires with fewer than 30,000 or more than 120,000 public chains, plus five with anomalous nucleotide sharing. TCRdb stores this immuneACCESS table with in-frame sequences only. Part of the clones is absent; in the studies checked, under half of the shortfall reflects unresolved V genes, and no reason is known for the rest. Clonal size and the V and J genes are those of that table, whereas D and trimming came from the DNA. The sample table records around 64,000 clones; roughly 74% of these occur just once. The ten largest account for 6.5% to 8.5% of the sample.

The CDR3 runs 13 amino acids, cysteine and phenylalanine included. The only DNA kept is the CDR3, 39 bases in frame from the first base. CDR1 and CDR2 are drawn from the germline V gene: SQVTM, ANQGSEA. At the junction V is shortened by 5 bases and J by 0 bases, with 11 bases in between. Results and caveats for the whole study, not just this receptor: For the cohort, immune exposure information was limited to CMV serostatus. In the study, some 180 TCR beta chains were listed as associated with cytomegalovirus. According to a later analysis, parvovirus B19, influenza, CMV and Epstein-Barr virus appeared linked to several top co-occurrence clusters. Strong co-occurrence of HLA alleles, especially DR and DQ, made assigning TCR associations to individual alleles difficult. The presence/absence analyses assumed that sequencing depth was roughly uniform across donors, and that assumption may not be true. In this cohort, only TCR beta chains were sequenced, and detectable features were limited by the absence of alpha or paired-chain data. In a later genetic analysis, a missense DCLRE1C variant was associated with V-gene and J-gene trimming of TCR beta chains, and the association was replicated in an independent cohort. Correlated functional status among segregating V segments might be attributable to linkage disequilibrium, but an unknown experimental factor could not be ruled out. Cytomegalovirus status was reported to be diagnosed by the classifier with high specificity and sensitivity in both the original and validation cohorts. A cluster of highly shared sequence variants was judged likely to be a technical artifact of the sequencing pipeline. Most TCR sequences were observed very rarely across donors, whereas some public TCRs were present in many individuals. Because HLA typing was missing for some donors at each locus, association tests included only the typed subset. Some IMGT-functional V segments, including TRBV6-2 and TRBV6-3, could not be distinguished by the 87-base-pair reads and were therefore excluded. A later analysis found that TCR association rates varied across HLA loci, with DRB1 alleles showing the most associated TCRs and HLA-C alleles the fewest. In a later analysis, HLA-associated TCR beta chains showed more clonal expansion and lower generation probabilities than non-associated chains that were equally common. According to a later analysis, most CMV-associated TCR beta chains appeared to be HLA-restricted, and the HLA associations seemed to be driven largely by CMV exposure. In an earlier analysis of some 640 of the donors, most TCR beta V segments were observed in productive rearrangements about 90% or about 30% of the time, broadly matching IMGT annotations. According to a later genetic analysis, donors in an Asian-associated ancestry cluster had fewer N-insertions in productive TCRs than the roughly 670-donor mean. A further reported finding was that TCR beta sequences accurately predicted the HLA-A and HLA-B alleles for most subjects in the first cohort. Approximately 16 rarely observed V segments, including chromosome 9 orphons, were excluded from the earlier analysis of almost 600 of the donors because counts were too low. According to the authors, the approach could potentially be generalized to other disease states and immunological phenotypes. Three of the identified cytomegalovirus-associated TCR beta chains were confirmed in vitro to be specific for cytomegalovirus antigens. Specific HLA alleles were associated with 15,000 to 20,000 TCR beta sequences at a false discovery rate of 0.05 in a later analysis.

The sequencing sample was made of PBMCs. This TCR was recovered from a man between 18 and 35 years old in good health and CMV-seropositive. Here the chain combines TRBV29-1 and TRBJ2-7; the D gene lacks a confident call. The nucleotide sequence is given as TGCAGCGTTCGGGTGTTAACCTCCTACGAGCAGTACTTC. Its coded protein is CSVRVLTSYEQYF.